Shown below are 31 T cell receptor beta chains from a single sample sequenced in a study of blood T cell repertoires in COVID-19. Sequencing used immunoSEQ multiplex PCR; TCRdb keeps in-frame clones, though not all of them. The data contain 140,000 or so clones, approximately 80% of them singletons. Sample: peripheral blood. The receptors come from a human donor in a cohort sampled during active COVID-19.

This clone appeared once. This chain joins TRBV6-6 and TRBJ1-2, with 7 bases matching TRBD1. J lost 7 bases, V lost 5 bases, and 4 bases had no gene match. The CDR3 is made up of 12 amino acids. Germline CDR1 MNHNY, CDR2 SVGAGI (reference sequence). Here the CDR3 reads CASSATGPGYTF. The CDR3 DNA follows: TGTGCCAGCAGTGCGACAGGGCCTGGCTACACCTTC.

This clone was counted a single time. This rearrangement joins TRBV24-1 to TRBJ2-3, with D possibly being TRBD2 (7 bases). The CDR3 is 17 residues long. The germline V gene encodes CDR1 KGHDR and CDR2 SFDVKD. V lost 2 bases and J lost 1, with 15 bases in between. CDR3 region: CATSDSEGGGGTDTQYF. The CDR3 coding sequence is TGTGCCACCAGTGATTCCGAAGGGGGGGGTGGCACAGATACGCAGTATTTT.

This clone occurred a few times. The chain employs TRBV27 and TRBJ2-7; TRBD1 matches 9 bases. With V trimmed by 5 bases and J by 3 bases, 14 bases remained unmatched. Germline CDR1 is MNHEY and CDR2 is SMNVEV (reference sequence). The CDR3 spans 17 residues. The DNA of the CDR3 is TGTGCCAGCAGTCAAAAAAGACCGGGACAGGGTATCTACGAGCAGTACTTC. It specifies CASSQKRPGQGIYEQYF.

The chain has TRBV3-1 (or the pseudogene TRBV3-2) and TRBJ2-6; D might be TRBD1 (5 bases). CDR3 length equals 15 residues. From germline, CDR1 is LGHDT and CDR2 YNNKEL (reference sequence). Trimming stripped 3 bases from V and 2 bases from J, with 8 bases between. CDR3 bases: TGTGCCAGCAGCCAGAGCAGGGCTGGGGCCAACGTCCTGACTTTC. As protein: CASSQSRAGANVLTF.

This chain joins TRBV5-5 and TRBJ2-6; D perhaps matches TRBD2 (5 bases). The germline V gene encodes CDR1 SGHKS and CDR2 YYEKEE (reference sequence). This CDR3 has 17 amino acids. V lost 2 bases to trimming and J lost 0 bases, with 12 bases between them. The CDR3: CASSFFAGSSGANVLTF. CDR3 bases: TGTGCCAGCAGCTTCTTTGCTGGGAGCTCTGGGGCCAACGTCCTGACTTTC.

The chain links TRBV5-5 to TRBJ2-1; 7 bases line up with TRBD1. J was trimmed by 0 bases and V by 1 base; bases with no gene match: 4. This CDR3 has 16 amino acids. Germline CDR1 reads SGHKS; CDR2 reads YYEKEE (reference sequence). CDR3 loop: CASSLTGDGSYNEQFF. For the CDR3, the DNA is TGTGCCAGCAGCTTGACAGGGGATGGCTCCTACAATGAGCAGTTCTTC.

The DNA for the CDR3 is TGTGCCAGCAGCCGACTACATCAGGGGGCCGGCAATCAGCCCCAGCATTTT. Its protein product is CASSRLHQGAGNQPQHF. The chain joins TRBV6-6 to TRBJ1-5; TRBD1 matches 8 bases. Germline V lookup: CDR1 MNHNY, CDR2 SVGAGI (reference sequence). V shed 6 bases and J 2 bases; nucleotides not matched to a gene: 12. The CDR3 spans 17 residues.

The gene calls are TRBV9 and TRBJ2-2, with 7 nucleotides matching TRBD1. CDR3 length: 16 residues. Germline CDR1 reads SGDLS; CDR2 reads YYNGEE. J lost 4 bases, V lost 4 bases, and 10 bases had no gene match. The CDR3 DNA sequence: TGTGCCAGCAGCCGAAACCAGCAGGGGGTCACCGGGGAGCTGTTTTTT. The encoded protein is CASSRNQQGVTGELFF.

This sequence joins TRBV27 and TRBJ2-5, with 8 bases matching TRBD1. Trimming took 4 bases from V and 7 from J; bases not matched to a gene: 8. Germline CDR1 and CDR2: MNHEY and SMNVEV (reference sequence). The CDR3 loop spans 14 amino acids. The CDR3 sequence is CASSWQGAVGTQYF. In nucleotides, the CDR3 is TGTGCCAGCAGTTGGCAGGGGGCGGTAGGGACCCAGTACTTC.

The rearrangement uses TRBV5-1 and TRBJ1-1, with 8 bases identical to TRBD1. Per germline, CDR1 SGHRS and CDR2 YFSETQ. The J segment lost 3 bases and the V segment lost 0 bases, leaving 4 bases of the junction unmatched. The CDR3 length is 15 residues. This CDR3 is CASSLGDRRYTEAFF. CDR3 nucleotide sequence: TGCGCCAGCAGCTTGGGGGACAGGCGATACACTGAAGCTTTCTTT.

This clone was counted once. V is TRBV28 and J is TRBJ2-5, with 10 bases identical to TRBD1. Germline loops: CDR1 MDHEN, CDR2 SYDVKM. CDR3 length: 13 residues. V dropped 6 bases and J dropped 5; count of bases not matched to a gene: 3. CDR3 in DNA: TGTGCCAGCAGGCTGACAGGGGGCGAGACCCAGTACTTC. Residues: CASRLTGGETQYF. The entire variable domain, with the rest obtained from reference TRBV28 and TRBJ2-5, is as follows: DVKVTQSSRYLVKRTGEKVFLECVQDMDHENMFWYRQDPGLGLRLIYFSYDVKMKEKGDIPEGYSVSREKKERFSLILESASTNQTSMYLCASRLTGGETQYFGPGTRLLVL.

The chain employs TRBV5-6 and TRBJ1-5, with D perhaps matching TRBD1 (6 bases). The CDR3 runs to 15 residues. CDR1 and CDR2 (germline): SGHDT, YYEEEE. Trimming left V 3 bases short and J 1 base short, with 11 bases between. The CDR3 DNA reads TGTGCCAGCAGCTCGTGGACAGCCAGCAATCAGCCCCAGCATTTT. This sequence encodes CASSSWTASNQPQHF. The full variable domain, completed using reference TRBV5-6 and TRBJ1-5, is DAGVTQSPTHLIKTRGQQVTLRCSPKSGHDTVSWYQQALGQGPQFIFQYYEEEERQRGNFPDRFSGHQFPNYSSELNVNALLLGDSALYLCASSSWTASNQPQHFGDGTRLSIL.

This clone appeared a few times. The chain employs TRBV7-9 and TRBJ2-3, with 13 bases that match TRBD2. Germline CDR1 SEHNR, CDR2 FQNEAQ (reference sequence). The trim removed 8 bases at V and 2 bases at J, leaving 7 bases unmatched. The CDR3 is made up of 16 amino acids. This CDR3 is CASGVGLAGITDTQYF. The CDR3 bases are TGTGCCAGCGGAGTGGGACTAGCGGGGATCACAGATACGCAGTATTTT.

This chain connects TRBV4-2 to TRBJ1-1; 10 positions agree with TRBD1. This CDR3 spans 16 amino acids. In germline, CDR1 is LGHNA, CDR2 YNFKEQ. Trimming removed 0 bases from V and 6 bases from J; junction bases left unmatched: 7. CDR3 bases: TGTGCCAGCAGCCAAGATCGAGCTGGGACAGGGGCTGAAGCTTTCTTT. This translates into CASSQDRAGTGAEAFF.

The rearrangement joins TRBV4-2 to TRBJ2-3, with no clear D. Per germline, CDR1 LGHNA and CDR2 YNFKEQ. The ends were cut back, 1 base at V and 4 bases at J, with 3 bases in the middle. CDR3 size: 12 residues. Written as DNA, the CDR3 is TGTGCCAGCAGCCAAGCTTCAGATACGCAGTATTTT. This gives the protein CASSQASDTQYF.

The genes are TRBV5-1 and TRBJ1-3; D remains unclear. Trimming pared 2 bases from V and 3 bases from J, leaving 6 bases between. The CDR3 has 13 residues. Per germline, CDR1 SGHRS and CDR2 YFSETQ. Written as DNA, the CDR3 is TGCGCCAGCAGCTTAACCAGTGGAAACACCATATATTTT. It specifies CASSLTSGNTIYF.

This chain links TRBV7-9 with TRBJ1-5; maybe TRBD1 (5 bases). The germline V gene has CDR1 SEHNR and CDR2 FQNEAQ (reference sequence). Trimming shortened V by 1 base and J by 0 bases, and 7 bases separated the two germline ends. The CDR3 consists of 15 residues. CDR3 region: CASSLGTYSNQPQHF. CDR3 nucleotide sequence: TGTGCCAGCAGCTTAGGGACATATAGCAATCAGCCCCAGCATTTT.

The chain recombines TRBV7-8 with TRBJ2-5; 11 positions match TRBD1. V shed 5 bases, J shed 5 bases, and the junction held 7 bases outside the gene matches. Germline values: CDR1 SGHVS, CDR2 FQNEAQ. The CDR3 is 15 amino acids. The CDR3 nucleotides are TGTGCCAGCAGCCCCCGCGGGACAGGGGGGGAGACCCAGTACTTC. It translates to CASSPRGTGGETQYF.

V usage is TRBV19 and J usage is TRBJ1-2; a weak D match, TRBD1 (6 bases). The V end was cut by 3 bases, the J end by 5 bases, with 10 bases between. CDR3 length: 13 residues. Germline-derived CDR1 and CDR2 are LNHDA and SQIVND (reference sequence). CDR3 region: CASSIAGEYGYTF. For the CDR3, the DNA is TGTGCCAGTAGTATCGCAGGGGAGTATGGCTACACCTTC.

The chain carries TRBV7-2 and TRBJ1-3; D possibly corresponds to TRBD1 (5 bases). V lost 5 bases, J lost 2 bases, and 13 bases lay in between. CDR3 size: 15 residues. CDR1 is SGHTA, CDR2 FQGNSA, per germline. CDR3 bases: TGTGCCAGCAGCCCCGAGGGACTCCCTGGAAACACCATATATTTT. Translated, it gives CASSPEGLPGNTIYF.

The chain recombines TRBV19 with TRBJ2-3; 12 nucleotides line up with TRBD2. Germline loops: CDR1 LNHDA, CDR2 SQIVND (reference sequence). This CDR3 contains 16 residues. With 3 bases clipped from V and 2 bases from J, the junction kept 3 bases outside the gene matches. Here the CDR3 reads CASSIGLAGFTDTQYF. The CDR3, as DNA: TGTGCCAGTAGTATTGGACTAGCGGGGTTCACAGATACGCAGTATTTT.

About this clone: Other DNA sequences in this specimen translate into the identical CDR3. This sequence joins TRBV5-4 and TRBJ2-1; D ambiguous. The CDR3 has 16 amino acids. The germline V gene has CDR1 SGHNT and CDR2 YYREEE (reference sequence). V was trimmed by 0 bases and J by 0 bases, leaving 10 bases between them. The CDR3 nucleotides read TGTGCCAGCAGCTTGGATCCGGAGAGCTCCTACAATGAGCAGTTCTTC. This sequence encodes CASSLDPESSYNEQFF.

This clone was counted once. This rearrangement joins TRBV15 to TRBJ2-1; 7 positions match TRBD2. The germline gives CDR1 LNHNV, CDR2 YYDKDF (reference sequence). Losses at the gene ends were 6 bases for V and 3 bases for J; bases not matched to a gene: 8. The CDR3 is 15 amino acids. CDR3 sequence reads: CATRGGEGNYNEQFF. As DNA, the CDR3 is TGTGCCACCAGGGGGGGGGAGGGGAACTACAATGAGCAGTTCTTC.

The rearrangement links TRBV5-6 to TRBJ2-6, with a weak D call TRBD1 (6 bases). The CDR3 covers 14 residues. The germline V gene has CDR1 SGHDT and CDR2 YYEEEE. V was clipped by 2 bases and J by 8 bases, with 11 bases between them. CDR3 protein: CASSFGQSSNVLTF. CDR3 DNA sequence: TGTGCCAGCAGCTTTGGACAGTCTTCCAACGTCCTGACTTTC.

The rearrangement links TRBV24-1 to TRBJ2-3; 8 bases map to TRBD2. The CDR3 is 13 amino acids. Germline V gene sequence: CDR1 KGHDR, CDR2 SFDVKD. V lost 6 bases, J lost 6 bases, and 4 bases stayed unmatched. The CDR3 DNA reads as TGTGCCACCAGTCGAGCGGGGGTGGATACGCAGTATTTT. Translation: CATSRAGVDTQYF.

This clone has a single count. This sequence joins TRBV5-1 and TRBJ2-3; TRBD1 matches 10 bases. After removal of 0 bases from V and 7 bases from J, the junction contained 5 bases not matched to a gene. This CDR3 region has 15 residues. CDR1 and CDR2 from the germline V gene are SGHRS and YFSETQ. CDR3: CASSLGTGGIYTQYF. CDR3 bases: TGCGCCAGCAGCTTGGGGACAGGGGGAATTTATACGCAGTATTTT.

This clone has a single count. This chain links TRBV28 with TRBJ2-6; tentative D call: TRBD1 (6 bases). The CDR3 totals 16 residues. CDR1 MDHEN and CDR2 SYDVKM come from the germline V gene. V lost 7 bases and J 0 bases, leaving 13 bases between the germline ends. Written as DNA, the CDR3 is TGTGCCAGCAAAGGACAGACAATCTCTGGGGCCAACGTCCTGACTTTC. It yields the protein CASKGQTISGANVLTF.

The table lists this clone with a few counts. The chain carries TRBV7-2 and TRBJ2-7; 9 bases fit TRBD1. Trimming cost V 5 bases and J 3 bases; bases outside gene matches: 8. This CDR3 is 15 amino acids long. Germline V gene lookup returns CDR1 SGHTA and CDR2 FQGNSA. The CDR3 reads CASSRQGQGNYEQYV. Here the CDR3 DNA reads TGTGCCAGCAGCAGACAGGGACAGGGTAACTACGAGCAGTACGTC.

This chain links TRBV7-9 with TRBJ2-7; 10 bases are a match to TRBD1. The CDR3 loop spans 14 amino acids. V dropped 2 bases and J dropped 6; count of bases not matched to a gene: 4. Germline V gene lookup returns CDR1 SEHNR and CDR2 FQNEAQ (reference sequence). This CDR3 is CASSLWDRGGEQYF. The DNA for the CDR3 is TGTGCCAGCAGCTTATGGGACAGGGGAGGCGAGCAGTACTTC.

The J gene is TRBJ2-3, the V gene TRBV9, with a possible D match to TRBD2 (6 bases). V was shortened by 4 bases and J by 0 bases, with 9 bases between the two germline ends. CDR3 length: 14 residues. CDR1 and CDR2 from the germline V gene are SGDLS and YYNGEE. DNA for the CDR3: TGTGCCAGCAGCACTGGGGGGAGCACAGATACGCAGTATTTT. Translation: CASSTGGSTDTQYF.

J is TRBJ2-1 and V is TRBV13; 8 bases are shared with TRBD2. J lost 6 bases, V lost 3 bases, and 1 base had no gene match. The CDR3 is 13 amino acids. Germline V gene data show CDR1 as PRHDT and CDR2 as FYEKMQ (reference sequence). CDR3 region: CASSFSGTNEQFF. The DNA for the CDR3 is TGTGCCAGCAGCTTTAGCGGGACCAATGAGCAGTTCTTC.